This entry concerns a single T cell receptor beta chain. Data came from immunoSEQ multiplex PCR; TCRdb stores just in-frame clones and leaves some out. The table records about 130,000 clones, about 89% of them present only once. The CDR3 consists of 13 residues. Deletions cut 4 bases from V and 8 bases from J, with 14 bases between. Germline lookup yields CDR1 LGHDT and CDR2 YNNKEL (reference sequence). This sample stems from a study of T cell responses to AZD1222 COVID-19 vaccine. The rearrangement links TRBV3-1 (or the pseudogene TRBV3-2) to TRBJ1-2; the D is unclear. The sequence was collected from an adult in good health. Sample: peripheral blood, taken on day 0 of AZD1222 vaccination. The DNA for the CDR3 is TGTGCCAGCAGCCGAGATACCGCGGGGGGCTACACCTTC. Translation: CASSRDTAGGYTF.